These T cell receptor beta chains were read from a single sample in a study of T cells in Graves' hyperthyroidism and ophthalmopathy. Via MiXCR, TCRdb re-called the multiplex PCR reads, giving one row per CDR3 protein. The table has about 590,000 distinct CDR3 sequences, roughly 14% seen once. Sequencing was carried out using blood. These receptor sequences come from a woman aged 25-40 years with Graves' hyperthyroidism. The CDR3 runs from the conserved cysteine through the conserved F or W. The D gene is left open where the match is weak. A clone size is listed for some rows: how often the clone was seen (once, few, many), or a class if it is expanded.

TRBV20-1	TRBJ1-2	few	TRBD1	CSARTGGANYGYTF	TGCAGTGCGAGAACAGGGGGTGCTAACTATGGCTACACCTTC
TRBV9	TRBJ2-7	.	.	CASSEEGQPWDEQYF	TGTGCCAGCAGCGAGGAGGGACAGCCCTGGGACGAGCAGTACTTC
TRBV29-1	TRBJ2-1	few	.	CSVEGATGNEQFF	TGCAGCGTTGAAGGGGCTACGGGCAATGAGCAGTTCTTC
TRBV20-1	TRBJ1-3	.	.	CSATPQTRDIWARNTIYF	TGCAGTGCTACACCACAGACGAGAGACATCTGGGCCCGAAACACCATATATTTT
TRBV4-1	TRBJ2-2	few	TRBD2	CASSGSLTGELFF	TGCGCCAGTAGCGGGAGTTTGACCGGGGAGCTGTTTTTT
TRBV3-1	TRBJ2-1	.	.	CASSPWTNEQFF	TGTGCCAGCAGCCCCTGGACGAATGAGCAGTTCTTC
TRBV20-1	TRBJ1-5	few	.	CSARTGNQPQHF	TGCAGTGCTAGGACAGGCAATCAGCCCCAGCATTTT
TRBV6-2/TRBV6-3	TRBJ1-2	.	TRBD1	CASRRDRAWGNYGYTF	TGTGCCAGCAGACGGGACAGGGCCTGGGGTAACTATGGCTACACCTTC
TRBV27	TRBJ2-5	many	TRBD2	CASSLSSGMGETQYF	TGTGCCAGCAGTTTGTCTAGCGGGATGGGGGAGACCCAGTACTTC
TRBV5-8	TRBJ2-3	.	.	CASRRVPDTQYF	TGTGCCAGCAGAAGGGTTCCAGATACGCAGTATTTT
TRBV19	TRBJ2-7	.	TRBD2	CASSRTSGPMSSYEQYF	TGTGCCAGTAGTCGGACTAGCGGGCCCATGAGCTCCTACGAGCAGTACTTC
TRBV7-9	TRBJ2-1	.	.	CASSAVLVFKMNEQFF	TGTGCCAGCAGCGCAGTACTAGTTTTTAAAATGAATGAGCAGTTCTTC
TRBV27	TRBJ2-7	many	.	CASGLPWGEQYF	TGTGCCAGCGGCCTGCCCTGGGGGGAGCAGTACTTC
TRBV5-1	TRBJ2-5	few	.	CASSSGSLEETQYF	TGCGCCAGCAGCTCGGGAAGTTTAGAAGAGACCCAGTACTTC
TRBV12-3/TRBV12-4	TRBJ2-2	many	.	CASSRDGLNTGELFF	TGTGCCAGCAGCAGGGACGGATTGAACACCGGGGAGCTGTTTTTT
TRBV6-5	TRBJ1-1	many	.	CASSYSRGHEAFF	TGTGCCAGCAGTTACTCGAGGGGCCATGAAGCTTTCTTT
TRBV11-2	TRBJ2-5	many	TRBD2	CASGTSGLGSKTQYF	TGTGCCAGCGGGACTAGCGGGTTGGGGAGCAAGACCCAGTACTTC
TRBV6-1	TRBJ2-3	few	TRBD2	CASSHYPGLAGTTDTQYF	TGTGCCAGCAGCCACTACCCTGGACTAGCGGGGACCACAGATACGCAGTATTTT
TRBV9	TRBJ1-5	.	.	CASSEGGRKNQPQHF	TGTGCCAGCAGCGAAGGGGGGAGGAAAAATCAGCCCCAGCATTTT
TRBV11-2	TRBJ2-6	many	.	CASTPIITVSGANVLTF	TGTGCCAGCACCCCAATAATAACAGTCTCTGGGGCCAACGTCCTGACTTTC
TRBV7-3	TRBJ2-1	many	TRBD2	CASSRGTSGYNEQFF	TGTGCCAGCAGCCGTGGGACTAGCGGCTACAATGAGCAGTTCTTC
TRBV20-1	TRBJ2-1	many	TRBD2	CSASGAGGNSYNEQFF	TGCAGTGCTAGCGGAGCGGGAGGGAACTCCTACAATGAGCAGTTCTTC
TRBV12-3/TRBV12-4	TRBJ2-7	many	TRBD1	CASSPDRVGLEQYF	TGTGCCAGCAGCCCGGACAGGGTTGGGCTCGAGCAGTACTTC
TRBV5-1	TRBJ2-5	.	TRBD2	CASSVGLAGVGETQYF	TGCGCCAGCAGCGTGGGACTAGCGGGGGTAGGAGAGACCCAGTACTTC
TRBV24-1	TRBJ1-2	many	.	CATSDRTDYGYTF	TGTGCCACCAGTGATCGGACTGACTATGGCTACACCTTC
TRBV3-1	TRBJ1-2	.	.	CASSHLDGFNYGYTF	TGTGCCAGCAGCCATTTGGACGGTTTTAACTATGGCTACACCTTC
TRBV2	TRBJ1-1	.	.	CASSEYQEMNTEAFF	TGTGCCAGCAGTGAATATCAGGAGATGAACACTGAAGCTTTCTTT
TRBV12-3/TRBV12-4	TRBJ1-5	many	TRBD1	CASTPGQGNQPQHF	TGTGCCAGCACCCCGGGACAGGGTAATCAGCCCCAGCATTTT
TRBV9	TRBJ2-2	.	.	CASSVSEGGNTGELFF	TGTGCCAGCAGCGTATCGGAGGGAGGGAACACCGGGGAGCTGTTTTTT
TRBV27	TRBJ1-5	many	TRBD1	CASSPWTGLNQPQHF	TGTGCCAGCAGTCCCTGGACAGGCCTCAATCAGCCCCAGCATTTT
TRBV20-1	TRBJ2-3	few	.	CSAILVRGTDTQYF	TGCAGTGCTATACTAGTTCGGGGCACAGATACGCAGTATTTT
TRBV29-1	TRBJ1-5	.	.	CSVADNSNQPQHF	TGCAGCGTTGCGGACAATAGCAATCAGCCCCAGCATTTT
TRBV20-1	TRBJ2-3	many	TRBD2	CSARGQREFTDTQYF	TGCAGTGCTAGAGGCCAGCGGGAGTTCACAGATACGCAGTATTTT
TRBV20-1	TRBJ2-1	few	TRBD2	CSARDSGGLAGLYNEQFF	TGCAGTGCTAGAGATTCGGGGGGATTAGCGGGGTTATACAATGAGCAGTTCTTC
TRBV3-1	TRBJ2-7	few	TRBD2	CASSPWGGGSYEQYF	TGTGCCAGCAGCCCCTGGGGGGGGGGCTCCTACGAGCAGTACTTC
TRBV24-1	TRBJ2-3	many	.	CATSGLRNPTDTQYF	TGTGCCACCAGTGGTCTGAGGAACCCCACAGATACGCAGTATTTT
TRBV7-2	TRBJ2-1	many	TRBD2	CASSPTSGRPAVEQFF	TGTGCCAGCAGCCCGACTAGCGGGAGGCCCGCGGTTGAGCAGTTCTTC
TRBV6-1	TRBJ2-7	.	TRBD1	CASESSGQGAYEQYF	TGTGCCAGCGAATCCTCGGGACAGGGGGCCTACGAGCAGTACTTC
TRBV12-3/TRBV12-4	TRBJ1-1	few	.	CASSLARAEAFF	TGTGCCAGCAGTTTAGCGAGGGCTGAAGCTTTCTTT
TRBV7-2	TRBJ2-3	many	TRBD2	CASSLARIAGAVADTQYF	TGTGCCAGCAGCTTAGCGCGGATAGCGGGAGCTGTGGCAGATACGCAGTATTTT
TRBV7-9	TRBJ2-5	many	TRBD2	CASSSGTSGRIETQYF	TGTGCCAGCAGCTCCGGGACTAGCGGGAGAATAGAGACCCAGTACTTC
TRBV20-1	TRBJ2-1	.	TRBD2	CSAVSGTSGYNEQFF	TGCAGTGCTGTTTCCGGGACTAGCGGATACAATGAGCAGTTCTTC
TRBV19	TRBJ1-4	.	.	CATREGTRGGKLFF	TGTGCCACCAGAGAAGGAACTCGGGGAGGAAAACTGTTTTTT
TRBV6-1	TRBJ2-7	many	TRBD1	CASSHGGQGGYEQYF	TGTGCCAGCAGCCACGGGGGACAGGGGGGATACGAGCAGTACTTC
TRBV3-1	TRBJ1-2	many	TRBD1	CASSQGSRGPGGYTF	TGTGCCAGCAGCCAAGGAAGCAGGGGGCCGGGTGGCTACACCTTC
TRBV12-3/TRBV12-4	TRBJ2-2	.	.	CASSFLLAIAGELFF	TGTGCCAGCAGTTTCTTACTAGCTATAGCCGGGGAGCTGTTTTTT
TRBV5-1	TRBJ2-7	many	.	CASSLKTSGSYEQYF	TGCGCCAGCAGCTTGAAGACAAGTGGATCCTACGAGCAGTACTTC
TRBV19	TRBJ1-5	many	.	CASSPGMARNQPQHF	TGTGCCAGTAGTCCCGGGATGGCCCGAAATCAGCCCCAGCATTTT